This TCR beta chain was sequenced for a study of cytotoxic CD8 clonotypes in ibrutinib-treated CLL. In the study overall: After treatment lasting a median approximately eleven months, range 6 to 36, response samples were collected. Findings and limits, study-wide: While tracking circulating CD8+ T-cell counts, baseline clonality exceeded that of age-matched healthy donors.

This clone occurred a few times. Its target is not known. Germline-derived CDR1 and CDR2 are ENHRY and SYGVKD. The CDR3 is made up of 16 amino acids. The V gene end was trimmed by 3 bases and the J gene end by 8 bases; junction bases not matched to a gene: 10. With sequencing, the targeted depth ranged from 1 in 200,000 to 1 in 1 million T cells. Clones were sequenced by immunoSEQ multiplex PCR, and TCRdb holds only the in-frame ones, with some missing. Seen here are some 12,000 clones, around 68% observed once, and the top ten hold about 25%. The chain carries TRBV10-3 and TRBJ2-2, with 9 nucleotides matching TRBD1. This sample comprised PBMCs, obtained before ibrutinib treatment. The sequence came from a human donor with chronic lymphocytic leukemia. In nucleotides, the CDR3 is TGTGCCATCAGTGAATACCGGGACAGGGATGGTGGGGAGCTGTTTTTT. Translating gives CAISEYRDRDGGELFF.